The rows below give T cell receptor beta chains drawn from one sample of a study of shared clonotypes between healthy human individuals. Measured with immunoSEQ multiplex PCR; TCRdb has only the in-frame clones, and not every one. The sample holds about 2 million clones, roughly 95% seen once. The sample was naive CD4+ T cells sorted from blood. All receptors derive from a man younger than 35 in good health. The CDR3 runs from the conserved cysteine through the conserved F or W. The D gene is left open where the match is weak. The listing skips clone size in some rows; elsewhere it reads once, few, many or a size class.

>15|TRBV21-1|TRBJ1-2|.|.
.
CASSKVGGGNYGYTF
>17|TRBV5-6|TRBJ1-6|.|TRBD1
TGTGCCAGCAGCTTGGAGCAGGGGGCGCCCCGGAATTCACCCCTCCACTTT
CASSLEQGAPRNSPLHF
>16|TRBV4-3|TRBJ1-4|once|.
TGCGCCAGCAGCCAAGGTATGGGAGCAACTAATGAAAAACTGTTTTTT
CASSQGMGATNEKLFF
>11|TRBV20-1|TRBJ2-3|.|.
TGCAGTGCTACCGATCTCAATACGCAGTATTTT
CSATDLNTQYF
>14|TRBV2|TRBJ2-1|.|.
TGTGCCAGCCAGGTGCGGGGGCCACACAATGAGCAGTTCTTC
CASQVRGPHNEQFF
>18|TRBV28|TRBJ2-5|.|TRBD2
TGTGCCAGCAGTTTGGGGACTAGCGGGGGCCCAGGGTCAGAGACCCAGTACTTC
CASSLGTSGGPGSETQYF
>16|TRBV10-3|TRBJ1-5|.|TRBD1
TGTGCCATCAGTGAGGGCGGTCAGGGGGAACATCAGCCCCAGCATTTT
CAISEGGQGEHQPQHF
>14|TRBV7-3|TRBJ2-6|.|.
TGTGCCAGCAGCTTATGGGCTGGGGCCAACGTCCTGACTTTC
CASSLWAGANVLTF
>11|TRBV7-2|TRBJ2-3|.|.
TGTGCCAGCCGTATCACAGATACGCAGTATTTT
CASRITDTQYF
>14|TRBV30|TRBJ1-3|few|.
TGTGCCTGGTCAAACGGGGGCGGTGGAAACACCATATATTTT
CAWSNGGGGNTIYF
>12|TRBV6-5|TRBJ1-1|few|.
TGTGCCAGCAGTGGCGGGAACACTGAAGCTTTCTTT
CASSGGNTEAFF
>13|TRBV18|TRBJ2-1|.|.
TGTGCCAGCTCACCGGGATTCTACAATGAGCAGTTCTTC
CASSPGFYNEQFF
>12|TRBV2|TRBJ2-7|once|TRBD2
TGTGCCAGCAGTGAATTAGCGGGTCGTCAGTACTTC
CASSELAGRQYF
>16|TRBV10-3|TRBJ2-2|.|.
TGTGCCATCAGTGATTCCGACAGGCCAAACACCGGGGAGCTGTTTTTT
CAISDSDRPNTGELFF
>17|TRBV9|TRBJ1-3|.|TRBD1
TGTGCCAGCAGCGCGGGACAGGGTTCCTACTCTGGAAACACCATATATTTT
CASSAGQGSYSGNTIYF
>12|TRBV10-3|TRBJ1-1|.|.
TGTGCCGGTCGAGGGGGGAACACTGAAGCTTTCTTT
CAGRGGNTEAFF
>15|TRBV6-1|TRBJ2-6|.|.
TGTGCCAGCAGTGTAGGGGGTGCGGGGGCCAACGTCCTGACTTTC
CASSVGGAGANVLTF